This passage covers 23 T cell receptor beta chains from one sample sequenced in a study of shared clonotypes between healthy human individuals. Sequenced by immunoSEQ multiplex PCR; TCRdb stores in-frame clones only, minus some. The data show millions of clones, 90% to 95% seen once. The sequencing sample was made of naive CD4+ T cells sorted from blood. Regarding subset: CD45RA+ positively selected. The receptors were sampled from a man in his late teens or twenties in good health.

This clone was counted a single time. V and J are TRBV5-4 and TRBJ2-2; TRBD1 aligns across 7 bases. In germline, CDR1 is SGHNT, CDR2 YYREEE (reference sequence). The V and J ends lost 0 bases and 7 bases, in that order; junction bases with no gene match: 3. This CDR3 has 14 amino acids. The DNA for the CDR3 is TGTGCCAGCAGCTTGGACAGGGGCGACGGGGAGCTGTTTTTT. The encoded protein is CASSLDRGDGELFF.

The chain joins TRBV27 to TRBJ2-2; possible D gene TRBD1, 5 bases. V lost 5 bases to trimming and J lost 2 bases, with 12 bases between them. The V gene's germline CDR1 is MNHEY and CDR2 SMNVEV (reference sequence). CDR3 size: 15 residues. CDR3 in amino acids: CASSPRGGNTGELFF. CDR3 in DNA: TGTGCCAGCAGTCCTAGGGGCGGTAACACCGGGGAGCTGTTTTTT.

The chain couples TRBV27 to TRBJ2-5; TRBD1 matches 9 bases. Germline V CDR1 and CDR2: MNHEY, SMNVEV (reference sequence). V shed 6 bases and J 5 bases; nucleotides not matched to a gene: 7. This CDR3 spans 14 amino acids. CDR3 DNA: TGTGCCAGCAGCACCGGGACAGGGAGGGAGACCCAGTACTTC. Translating gives CASSTGTGRETQYF.

The chain uses TRBV28 and TRBJ2-7; 8 positions match TRBD1. The V segment lost 6 bases and the J segment 6 bases; nucleotides outside the gene matches: 10. The CDR3 spans 14 residues. Germline values: CDR1 MDHEN, CDR2 SYDVKM. The CDR3 reads CASRTRQGLGEQYF. The CDR3 DNA is TGTGCCAGCAGAACAAGACAGGGGCTGGGCGAGCAGTACTTC.

Concerning this clone itself: The sample contains more than one DNA sequence encoding this CDR3. The chain is built from TRBV6-5 and TRBJ1-2; D is perhaps TRBD1 (6 bases). V shed 0 bases and J shed 5 bases, with 10 bases lying between them. This CDR3 contains 14 residues. CDR1 is MNHEY and CDR2 is SVGAGI in the germline V gene. The DNA of the CDR3 is TGTGCCAGCAGTTACTCGGCAGGGGATTATGGCTACACCTTC. It specifies CASSYSAGDYGYTF.

The chain is built from TRBV25-1 and TRBJ2-5; D perhaps matches TRBD1 (6 bases). The CDR3 contains 15 residues. V was clipped by 4 bases and J by 1 base, with 13 bases between them. The germline V gene has CDR1 MGHDK and CDR2 SYGVNS. This chain's CDR3 is CASSGYGTIQETQYF. The CDR3 DNA sequence: TGTGCCAGCAGTGGCTACGGGACAATCCAAGAGACCCAGTACTTC.

A single count supports this clone. The chain recombines TRBV5-1 with TRBJ1-1; TRBD1 matches at 7 bases. CDR1 and CDR2 (germline): SGHRS, YFSETQ. The CDR3 has 13 residues. Trimming took 0 bases from V and 8 from J; bases not matched to a gene: 4. The CDR3 sequence: CASSLVEGAEAFF. The DNA for the CDR3 is TGCGCCAGCAGCTTGGTTGAGGGGGCGGAAGCTTTCTTT.

A few counts support this clone. The chain couples TRBV2 to TRBJ2-5; no clear D gene. The germline V and J ends were trimmed by 6 bases and 5 bases, with 7 bases remaining between them. The germline V gene encodes CDR1 SNHLY and CDR2 FYNNEI. The CDR3 has 11 amino acids. As DNA, the CDR3 is TGTGCCAGCAGCACTACCGAGACCCAGTACTTC. Residues: CASSTTETQYF.

The V and J genes are TRBV6-1 and TRBJ2-2; a weak D match, TRBD2 (5 bases). Deletions cut 5 bases from V and 0 bases from J, with 7 bases between. CDR1 is MNHNS and CDR2 is SASEGT in the germline V gene. The CDR3 extends over 14 amino acids. The CDR3 loop is CASSSGTNTGELFF. CDR3 sequence (DNA): TGTGCCAGCAGTTCGGGGACGAACACCGGGGAGCTGTTTTTT.

V and J are TRBV10-3 and TRBJ1-2; no definite D call. The CDR3 spans 13 residues. Germline CDR1 ENHRY, CDR2 SYGVKD. Trimming pared 6 bases from V and 3 bases from J, leaving 11 bases between. In DNA, the CDR3 is TGTGCCATCAGAGAGCTGGTGGACTATGGCTACACCTTC. Residues: CAIRELVDYGYTF.

The rearrangement uses TRBV9 and TRBJ1-4, with D possibly being TRBD1 (6 bases). This CDR3 has 17 residues. V was pared by 0 bases and J by 3 bases, with 15 bases between. Germline V gene sequence: CDR1 SGDLS, CDR2 YYNGEE. The CDR3 DNA sequence: TGTGCCAGCAGCGTAGAGGGGGTCGGGTCTCCTAATGAAAAACTGTTTTTT. Encoded protein: CASSVEGVGSPNEKLFF.

The chain has TRBV11-2 and TRBJ2-4; no clear D. V lost 1 base and J lost 2, with 15 bases in between. CDR3 length: 17 residues. Germline CDR1 reads SGHAT; CDR2 reads FQNNGV. CDR3 nucleotides: TGTGCCAGCAGCTTAGTTGGGTGGGATTCTACCAAAAACATTCAGTACTTC. Translation: CASSLVGWDSTKNIQYF.

The rearrangement uses TRBV7-2 and TRBJ2-5; 7 bases fit TRBD2. Unmatched junction bases numbered 2, after V lost 0 bases and J lost 4 bases. This CDR3 comprises 14 residues. The germline V gene has CDR1 SGHTA and CDR2 FQGNSA. CDR3 sequence (DNA): TGTGCCAGCAGCTTAGCTAGCGGGTTAGAGACCCAGTACTTC. Its translation is CASSLASGLETQYF.

The rearrangement uses TRBV5-1 and TRBJ2-7, with a weak D call TRBD2 (6 bases). The CDR3 consists of 16 residues. The ends were cut back, 2 bases at V and 5 bases at J, with 20 bases in the middle. Per germline, CDR1 SGHRS and CDR2 YFSETQ. CDR3 sequence reads: CASSLDGTPLAHEQYF. The CDR3 DNA sequence: TGCGCCAGCAGCTTAGACGGGACTCCGCTAGCCCACGAGCAGTACTTC. Full variable domain (remainder filled in from reference TRBV5-1 and TRBJ2-7): KAGVTQTPRYLIKTRGQQVTLSCSPISGHRSVSWYQQTPGQGLQFLFEYFSETQRNKGNFPGRFSGRQFSNSRSEMNVSTLELGDSALYLCASSLDGTPLAHEQYFGPGTRLTVT.

Worth noting for this clone: The sample contains more than one DNA sequence encoding this CDR3. V usage is TRBV18 and J usage is TRBJ2-7, with no clear D. Trimming stripped 6 bases from V and 4 bases from J, with 10 bases between. Germline V CDR1 and CDR2: KGHSH, LQKENI. CDR3 length: 12 amino acids. DNA of the CDR3: TGTGCCAGCTCCCCATTCGGGTACGAGCAGTACTTC. Its protein product is CASSPFGYEQYF. The full variable domain, with the rest looked up from reference TRBV18 and TRBJ2-7, is NAGVMQNPRHLVRRRGQEARLRCSPMKGHSHVYWYRQLPEEGLKFMVYLQKENIIDESGMPKERFSAEFPKEGPSILRIQQVVRGDSAAYFCASSPFGYEQYFGPGTRLTVT.

Only one count was recorded for this clone. This chain links TRBV7-2 with TRBJ2-3; tentatively, D is TRBD1 (6 bases). Trimming removed 8 bases at V and 2 bases at J, with 14 bases between. This CDR3 has 14 amino acids. From germline, CDR1 is SGHTA and CDR2 FQGNSA. CDR3 loop: CASGDRRHTDTQYF. In nucleotides, the CDR3 is TGTGCCAGCGGCGACAGGCGCCACACAGATACGCAGTATTTT.

The rearrangement uses TRBV15 and TRBJ2-7; 10 bases are a match to TRBD2. The CDR3 loop spans 16 amino acids. The junction had 15 bases not matched to a gene; V was cut back by 6 bases and J by 7 bases. Germline values: CDR1 LNHNV, CDR2 YYDKDF (reference sequence). The CDR3: CATSLPSGRTVREQYF. Written as DNA, the CDR3 is TGTGCCACCAGTTTACCTAGCGGGAGAACTGTACGAGAGCAGTACTTC.

The chain carries TRBV5-4 and TRBJ2-5, with D possibly being TRBD1 or TRBD2 (5 bases each). CDR3 size: 16 residues. The V end lost 6 bases, the J end lost 3 bases, and 21 bases lay between the germline ends. The germline V gene has CDR1 SGHNT and CDR2 YYREEE (reference sequence). CDR3 coding DNA: TGTGCCAGCAACCGCCTCCGGGACCCAACTAAAGAGACCCAGTACTTC. It encodes CASNRLRDPTKETQYF.

The chain combines TRBV19 with TRBJ1-6; D unresolved. From germline, CDR1 is LNHDA and CDR2 SQIVND (reference sequence). CDR3 length equals 15 residues. Trimming left V 1 base short and J 8 bases short, with 12 bases between. CDR3 DNA sequence: TGTGCCAGTAGTATAGGACCAGGAGTGGATTCACCCCTCCACTTT. Translated: CASSIGPGVDSPLHF.

The CDR3 protein is CASSGRQMSTDTQYF. The CDR3 DNA reads TGTGCCAGCAGTGGGAGGCAGATGAGCACAGATACGCAGTATTTT. The rearrangement uses TRBV6-1 and TRBJ2-3, with TRBD2 as a possible D gene (5 bases). V lost 4 bases, J lost 0 bases, and 11 bases lay in between. CDR1 and CDR2 (germline): MNHNS, SASEGT. This CDR3 comprises 15 residues.

V is TRBV18 and J is TRBJ1-5, with 9 positions matching TRBD1. CDR1 and CDR2 (germline): KGHSH, LQKENI. The CDR3 loop spans 15 amino acids. V was pared by 1 base and J by 6 bases, with 4 bases of the junction left unmatched. CDR3 in amino acids: CASSPQGQGGQPQHF. The CDR3 nucleotides read TGTGCCAGCTCACCACAGGGACAGGGTGGTCAGCCCCAGCATTTT.

The CDR3 loop reads CASSYGTGLQETQYF. The DNA for the CDR3 is TGTGCCAGCTCTTATGGGACAGGATTACAAGAGACCCAGTACTTC. V is TRBV18 and J is TRBJ2-5; TRBD1 agrees at 8 bases. The J segment lost 2 bases and the V segment lost 6 bases, leaving 8 bases of the junction unmatched. Germline assignment: CDR1 KGHSH and CDR2 LQKENI. The CDR3 is 15 amino acids.

The chain uses TRBV30 and TRBJ2-7; a weak D match, TRBD1 (6 bases). Germline CDR1 is GTSNPN and CDR2 is SVGIG (reference sequence). The CDR3 is 12 residues long. V lost 2 bases and J lost 7, with 12 bases in between. DNA for the CDR3: TGTGCCTGGAGTTCCTCCCAGGGGGAGCAGTACTTC. Protein: CAWSSSQGEQYF. Full variable domain (remainder filled in from reference TRBV30 and TRBJ2-7): SQTIHQWPATLVQPVGSPLSLECTVEGTSNPNLYWYRQAAGRGLQLLFYSVGIGQISSEVPQNLSASRPQDRQFILSSKKLLLSDSGFYLCAWSSSQGEQYFGPGTRLTVT.